The 23 T cell receptor beta chains presented below share a single source sample, sequenced in a study of early T cells in non-severe SARS-CoV-2 infection. MiXCR, applied by TCRdb to the 5' RACE reads, yields one record per CDR3 protein. The table lists over 50,000 distinct CDR3 sequences, roughly 12% of them singletons. Sequenced: whole blood. These receptors all stem from an adult who was a healthcare worker with PCR-confirmed SARS-CoV-2 infection or an uninfected control (not recorded which).

This clonotype has a handful of counts. The rearrangement links TRBV11-3 to TRBJ2-7; D possibly corresponds to TRBD1 (6 bases). V gave up 4 bases and J gave up 2 bases, with 18 bases separating them. The length of the CDR3 is 16 residues. Germline-derived CDR1 and CDR2 are SGHNT and YENEEA. CDR3 region: CASSSRSMGHAYEQYF. The CDR3 DNA follows: TGTGCCAGCAGCTCCCGATCTATGGGACATGCCTACGAGCAGTACTTC. The full variable domain, completed using reference TRBV11-3 and TRBJ2-7, is EAGVVQSPRYKIIEKKQPVAFWCNPISGHNTLYWYLQNLGQGPELLIRYENEEAVDDSQLPKDRFSAERLKGVDSTLKIQPAELGDSAVYLCASSSRSMGHAYEQYFGPGTRLTVT.

The table lists this clonotype with many counts. The chain uses TRBV29-1 and TRBJ2-7; D is unclear. Trimming left V 4 bases short and J 5 bases short, with 15 bases between. The CDR3 loop spans 13 amino acids. The germline V gene has CDR1 SQVTM and CDR2 ANQGSEA. DNA for the CDR3: TGCAGCGTTGGTGAGAGTTCTGGTAACGAGCAGTACTTC. It codes for CSVGESSGNEQYF.

This clonotype was observed many times. The rearrangement uses TRBV12-5 and TRBJ1-1, with TRBD1 identical over 10 bases. Germline CDR1 is LGHNT and CDR2 is FRNRAP. V lost 1 base and J lost 5; bases outside the gene matches: 10. The CDR3 is 17 amino acids. CDR3 loop: CASGLATGGIWGTEAFF. The CDR3 DNA is TGTGCTAGTGGTTTGGCGACAGGGGGCATTTGGGGAACTGAAGCTTTCTTT.

This clonotype was seen repeatedly, ten times or more. The V and J genes are TRBV20-1 and TRBJ2-1, with D unresolved. Germline V CDR1 and CDR2: DFQATT, SNEGSKA (reference sequence). This CDR3 region has 13 residues. Deletions cut 0 bases from V and 2 bases from J, with 5 bases between. Here the CDR3 DNA reads TGCAGTGCTAGAGACTCTCCCTACAATGAGCAGTTCTTC. Translated, it gives CSARDSPYNEQFF.

This clonotype has ten or more counts. This chain uses TRBV10-3 with TRBJ2-7; TRBD2 might be the D (6 bases). In germline, CDR1 is ENHRY, CDR2 SYGVKD. Trimming stripped 6 bases from V and 2 bases from J, with 14 bases between. This CDR3 has 14 amino acids. CDR3 residues: CAIRGAGDPYEQYF. CDR3 sequence (DNA): TGTGCCATCAGGGGAGCGGGTGACCCCTACGAGCAGTACTTC.

The chain recombines TRBV11-1 with TRBJ2-2; TRBD2 agrees at 13 bases. The CDR3 totals 20 residues. CDR1 is SGHAT and CDR2 is FQDESV in the germline V gene (reference sequence). The ends lost 5 bases at V and 3 bases at J; junction bases unmatched: 15. This CDR3 reads CASSRDIGTSGTGDTGELFF. In nucleotides, the CDR3 is TGTGCCAGCAGCCGCGATATCGGGACTAGCGGGACCGGGGACACCGGGGAGCTGTTTTTT.

V and J are TRBV30 and TRBJ2-5; the D is unclear. Looked up from germline, CDR1 is GTSNPN and CDR2 is SVGIG (reference sequence). The germline V and J ends were trimmed by 3 bases and 1 base, with 6 bases remaining between them. The CDR3 is 12 amino acids. This CDR3 reads CAWSLIQETQYF. CDR3 nucleotide sequence: TGTGCCTGGAGCCTCATCCAAGAGACCCAGTACTTC. Full variable domain (remainder filled in from reference TRBV30 and TRBJ2-5): SQTIHQWPATLVQPVGSPLSLECTVEGTSNPNLYWYRQAAGRGLQLLFYSVGIGQISSEVPQNLSASRPQDRQFILSSKKLLLSDSGFYLCAWSLIQETQYFGPGTRLLVL.

The chain joins TRBV29-1 to TRBJ2-7, with no clear D. The CDR3 extends over 11 amino acids. Between the trimmed V and J ends, which lost 5 bases and 1 base, there was a span of 6 bases. Germline assignment: CDR1 SQVTM and CDR2 ANQGSEA. The CDR3 sequence: CSVSLSYEQYF. In DNA form, the CDR3 reads TGCAGCGTTAGCCTTTCCTACGAGCAGTACTTC.

The CDR3 DNA is TGCAGCGTTGGCCGGGGCTACGAGCAGTACTTC. It encodes CSVGRGYEQYF. The rearrangement uses TRBV29-1 and TRBJ2-7; TRBD2 might be the D (5 bases). This CDR3 is 11 amino acids long. From germline, CDR1 is SQVTM and CDR2 ANQGSEA. The V end was cut by 4 bases, the J end by 3 bases, with 7 bases between.

This clonotype was seen a few times. The chain joins TRBV2 to TRBJ2-7; the D gene is possibly TRBD2 (6 bases). This CDR3 comprises 16 residues. The germline V gene encodes CDR1 SNHLY and CDR2 FYNNEI. V was cut by 5 bases and J by 0 bases, with 17 bases left in between. CDR3 protein: CASSSELASSSYEQYF. Here the CDR3 DNA reads TGTGCCAGCAGTTCGGAACTAGCCAGCAGCTCCTACGAGCAGTACTTC.

The chain carries TRBV6-1 and TRBJ2-5; TRBD2 aligns across 7 bases. The germline CDR1 and CDR2 sequences are MNHNS and SASEGT. The junction had 9 bases not matched to a gene; V was cut back by 7 bases and J by 1 base. The CDR3 is 15 amino acids. The CDR3 coding sequence is TGTGCCAGCAAGATTACGCGGGGGAGCCAAGAGACCCAGTACTTC. This gives the protein CASKITRGSQETQYF.

This clonotype has just a few counts. The chain uses TRBV3-1 and TRBJ2-3, with D possibly being TRBD1 (6 bases). This CDR3 has 15 amino acids. From germline, CDR1 is LGHDT and CDR2 YNNKEL (reference sequence). V lost 1 base and J 6 bases, leaving 14 bases between the germline ends. CDR3 sequence: CASSQAWLRGDTQYF. The CDR3 bases are TGTGCCAGCAGCCAAGCGTGGTTGAGGGGGGATACGCAGTATTTT.

This clonotype was detected many times. The chain has TRBV6-2 or TRBV6-3 and TRBJ2-3, with 8 bases aligning to TRBD2. This CDR3 is 17 amino acids long. V was pared by 0 bases and J by 2 bases, with 7 bases of the junction left unmatched. Germline CDR1 and CDR2: MNHEY and SVGEGT. CDR3 sequence: CASSYSVREGLTDTQYF. The CDR3 nucleotides are TGTGCCAGCAGTTACTCGGTTCGGGAGGGTCTCACAGATACGCAGTATTTT.

This clonotype came up many times. The chain is built from TRBV11-2 and TRBJ2-3; maybe TRBD1 (7 bases). In germline, CDR1 is SGHAT, CDR2 FQNNGV. Trimming removed 5 bases at V and 4 bases at J, with 16 bases between. The CDR3 consists of 15 residues. The CDR3 sequence is CASSPRQGGADTQYF. The DNA of the CDR3 is TGTGCCAGCAGCCCTCGGCAGGGGGGAGCAGATACGCAGTATTTT.

This clonotype was seen more than once but under ten times. The gene calls are TRBV15 and TRBJ1-3; 11 bases align to TRBD1. CDR1 is LNHNV and CDR2 is YYDKDF in the germline V gene (reference sequence). The CDR3 is 16 amino acids. The V and J ends lost 1 base and 4 bases, in that order; junction bases with no gene match: 3. CDR3: CATSRADRGPGNTIYF. The CDR3 DNA reads TGTGCCACCAGCAGAGCGGACAGGGGGCCAGGAAACACCATATATTTT.

The chain combines TRBV12-3 or TRBV12-4 with TRBJ2-3; 7 bases fit TRBD1. V shed 4 bases and J 1 base; nucleotides not matched to a gene: 2. The CDR3 contains 14 residues. DNA of the CDR3: TGTGCCAGCAGTTATGACAGGGGCACAGATACGCAGTATTTT. Translation gives CASSYDRGTDTQYF.

This clonotype was recorded many times. CDR3 nucleotide sequence: TGCAGTGCTAGAGATCAGGGCGGGGAGCTGTTTTTT. It codes for CSARDQGGELFF. The chain carries TRBV20-1 and TRBJ2-2; TRBD1 is a possible D gene (5 bases). CDR1 is DFQATT and CDR2 is SNEGSKA in the germline V gene (reference sequence). The CDR3 runs to 12 residues. Trimming pared 0 bases from V and 7 bases from J, leaving 6 bases between.

The chain links TRBV11-3 to TRBJ1-4, with D unclear. The V and J ends lost 2 bases and 5 bases respectively, with 12 bases between them. This CDR3 is 15 amino acids long. Germline V CDR1 and CDR2: SGHNT, YENEEA. The CDR3 DNA reads as TGTGCCAGCAGCTTACGATCCGGTCCAAATGAAAAACTGTTTTTT. This encodes CASSLRSGPNEKLFF.

The table lists this clonotype with a few counts. The CDR3 nucleotides are TGTGCCAGCTCCGCAGGCAGGGGTCCTCTGGATACGCAGTATTTT. This encodes CASSAGRGPLDTQYF. V gene TRBV25-1 combines with J gene TRBJ2-3; tentatively, D is TRBD1 (6 bases). Germline values: CDR1 MGHDK, CDR2 SYGVNS. V gave up 8 bases and J gave up 6 bases, with 21 bases separating them. The CDR3 runs to 15 residues. Full variable domain (missing parts from reference TRBV25-1 and TRBJ2-3): EADIYQTPRYLVIGTGKKITLECSQTMGHDKMYWYQQDPGMELHLIHYSYGVNSTEKGDLSSESTVSRIRTEHFPLTLESARPSHTSQYLCASSAGRGPLDTQYFGPGTRLTVL.

This clonotype has at least ten counts. The V call is TRBV19, the J call TRBJ1-5; 8 nucleotides align to TRBD1. This CDR3 spans 19 amino acids. Germline CDR1 reads LNHDA; CDR2 reads SQIVND (reference sequence). Trimming took 1 base from V and 0 from J; bases not matched to a gene: 11. CDR3 in amino acids: CASSIVAGTGGYSNQPQHF. Written as DNA, the CDR3 is TGTGCCAGTAGTATAGTTGCCGGGACAGGTGGTTATAGCAATCAGCCCCAGCATTTT.

The V call is TRBV19, the J call TRBJ2-1, with 11 bases that match TRBD1. Germline loops: CDR1 LNHDA, CDR2 SQIVND (reference sequence). Trimming took 5 bases from V and 3 from J; bases not matched to a gene: 6. The CDR3 loop spans 16 amino acids. CDR3 sequence (DNA): TGTGCCAGTAGTGGTCCGGGGACAGGGGGCTACAATGAGCAGTTCTTC. Translated: CASSGPGTGGYNEQFF.

V gene TRBV9 combines with J gene TRBJ1-6; TRBD1 matches at 9 bases. The CDR3 spans 17 residues. CDR1 and CDR2 (germline): SGDLS, YYNGEE. The V segment lost 0 bases and the J segment 10 bases; nucleotides outside the gene matches: 11. CDR3 sequence reads: CASSVADGTGRASPLHF. CDR3 bases: TGTGCCAGCAGCGTAGCTGATGGGACAGGGAGAGCCTCACCCCTCCACTTT.

This clonotype was detected many times. The V gene is TRBV7-2, the J gene TRBJ1-1; D ambiguous. Germline V CDR1 and CDR2: SGHTA, FQGNSA. V lost 2 bases to trimming and J lost 1 base, with 5 bases between them. This CDR3 region has 13 residues. CDR3 region: CASSLYQNTEAFF. The CDR3 DNA reads TGTGCCAGCAGCTTATACCAGAACACTGAAGCTTTCTTT.